Each of the 22 T cell receptor beta chains below was sequenced from the same sample in a study of CD8 T cells in Susac syndrome. Reverse transcription of about 0.5 to 1 ug RNA was carried out with random hexamers. TCRdb reanalysed the immunoSEQ multiplex PCR reads using MiXCR and keeps one entry per CDR3 protein. The sample consists of some 160,000 distinct CDR3 sequences, 90% to 95% of them appearing once. The specimen sequenced was CD4+ T cells from PBMCs. Source of these receptors: a human donor with Susac syndrome.

This clonotype was seen a single time. The CDR3 DNA is TGCAGTGCTAGGGGACAGGGTAGTATTTACGAGCAGTACTTC. Amino acid sequence: CSARGQGSIYEQYF. This sequence joins TRBV20-1 and TRBJ2-7; 9 bases match TRBD1. After removal of 3 bases from V and 4 bases from J, the junction contained 7 bases not matched to a gene. There are 14 residues in the CDR3. Germline assignment: CDR1 DFQATT and CDR2 SNEGSKA (reference sequence).

In this sample, this clonotype turned up once. CDR3 coding DNA: TGTGCCACCAGCATCCAGGGCGCTCGGGCTGAAGCTTTCTTT. Translation: CATSIQGARAEAFF. The rearrangement joins TRBV15 to TRBJ1-1, with a possible D match to TRBD1 (5 bases). The CDR3 loop spans 14 amino acids. V was trimmed by 4 bases and J by 6 bases, leaving 15 bases between them. Germline V gene data show CDR1 as LNHNV and CDR2 as YYDKDF (reference sequence). The complete variable domain, with remaining parts taken from reference TRBV15 and TRBJ1-1, reads DAMVIQNPRYQVTQFGKPVTLSCSQTLNHNVMYWYQQKSSQAPKLLFHYYDKDFNNEADTPDNFQSRRPNTSFCFLDIRSPGLGDTAMYLCATSIQGARAEAFFGQGTRLTVV.

The chain links TRBV29-1 to TRBJ2-3; D is perhaps TRBD2 (5 bases). V lost 4 bases and J lost 2, with 10 bases in between. The CDR3 length is 13 residues. Germline V gene lookup returns CDR1 SQVTM and CDR2 ANQGSEA. CDR3 DNA: TGCAGCGTTGGTTCTAGCCCCACAGATACGCAGTATTTT. It encodes CSVGSSPTDTQYF.

This chain joins TRBV6-2 or TRBV6-3 and TRBJ2-3, with D hard to call. The V and J ends lost 4 bases and 8 bases respectively, with 13 bases between them. Germline V gene sequence: CDR1 MNHEY, CDR2 SVGEGT. CDR3 length: 13 amino acids. DNA for the CDR3: TGTGCCAGCAGTTCCTCAAGTACCGGTACGCAGTATTTT. As protein: CASSSSSTGTQYF.

The chain couples TRBV24-1 to TRBJ2-3; D unresolved. The CDR3 extends over 13 amino acids. The V gene's germline CDR1 is KGHDR and CDR2 SFDVKD. V lost 5 bases to trimming and J lost 1 base, with 6 bases between them. This CDR3 reads CATSGAGTDTQYF. CDR3 coding DNA: TGTGCCACCAGTGGGGCAGGCACAGATACGCAGTATTTT.

The chain is built from TRBV5-1 and TRBJ1-6; no firm D call. V was pared by 1 base and J by 7 bases, with 18 bases between. The CDR3 covers 17 residues. Germline V gene data show CDR1 as SGHRS and CDR2 as YFSETQ. The DNA of the CDR3 is TGCGCCAGCAGCTTGATATCTCGGGGATCACTGAATTCACCCCTCCACTTT. Translating gives CASSLISRGSLNSPLHF.

The CDR3 protein is CSARGFNRDRGNGYTF. DNA for the CDR3: TGCAGCGCCCGGGGATTTAACCGGGACAGGGGGAATGGCTACACCTTC. This chain uses TRBV29-1 with TRBJ1-2; 11 positions agree with TRBD1. V shed 7 bases, J shed 6 bases, and the junction held 16 bases outside the gene matches. Germline V gene sequence: CDR1 SQVTM, CDR2 ANQGSEA. The CDR3 is 16 amino acids.

This chain uses TRBV3-1 with TRBJ1-5, with D perhaps matching TRBD1 (6 bases). The CDR3 has 17 amino acids. The ends were cut back, 0 bases at V and 2 bases at J, with 14 bases in the middle. CDR1 is LGHDT and CDR2 is YNNKEL in the germline V gene (reference sequence). CDR3 residues: CASSQDPGGRGNQPQHF. The CDR3 nucleotides read TGTGCCAGCAGCCAAGATCCCGGGGGCAGGGGCAATCAGCCCCAGCATTTT.

The genes are TRBV14 and TRBJ2-7, with TRBD2 matching 7 bases. V lost 2 bases and J lost 0; bases outside the gene matches: 4. Looked up from germline, CDR1 is SGHDN and CDR2 is FVKESK. This CDR3 contains 15 residues. In DNA form, the CDR3 reads TGTGCCAGCAGCCAATACTCTAGCGGCTCCTACGAGCAGTACTTC. This gives the protein CASSQYSSGSYEQYF.

This chain uses TRBV9 with TRBJ1-2; D remains unclear. Germline CDR1 reads SGDLS; CDR2 reads YYNGEE. The CDR3 is 14 amino acids. Trimming shortened V by 5 bases and J by 8 bases, and 19 bases separated the two germline ends. The CDR3 reads CASSSPDSGRGYTF. In DNA, the CDR3 is TGTGCCAGCAGTTCTCCCGACTCCGGACGAGGCTACACCTTC. The full variable domain, its missing parts supplied by reference TRBV9 and TRBJ1-2, is DSGVTQTPKHLITATGQRVTLRCSPRSGDLSVYWYQQSLDQGLQFLIQYYNGEERAKGNILERFSAQQFPDLHSELNLSSLELGDSALYFCASSSPDSGRGYTFGSGTRLTVV.

The gene calls are TRBV12-3 or TRBV12-4 and TRBJ1-5, with a possible D match to TRBD1 (6 bases). The CDR3 sequence is 13 residues long. The V end was cut by 6 bases, the J end by 7 bases, with 13 bases between. The CDR3 region has the DNA TGTGCCAGCAGCCCGGACAGAGCCCAGCCCCAGCATTTT. Translating gives CASSPDRAQPQHF.

J is TRBJ1-6 and V is TRBV6-1, with D unclear. Trimming removed 2 bases from V and 3 bases from J, with 26 bases in between. The CDR3 has 21 residues. Per the germline V gene, CDR1 is MNHNS and CDR2 is SASEGT. The CDR3 spells CASSEISVLIPGGNYNSPLHF. The CDR3 DNA is TGTGCCAGCAGTGAAATCTCAGTCCTTATACCGGGAGGGAACTATAATTCACCCCTCCACTTT.

This clonotype was counted a single time. This sequence joins TRBV5-1 and TRBJ2-7; 7 bases align to TRBD2. CDR3 length: 14 residues. Germline lookup yields CDR1 SGHRS and CDR2 YFSETQ. The V segment lost 0 bases and the J segment 6 bases; nucleotides outside the gene matches: 6. CDR3 DNA: TGCGCCAGCAGCTTGGAAGCGGGGTACGTCGAGCAGTACTTC. As protein: CASSLEAGYVEQYF.

This chain links TRBV5-6 with TRBJ1-2; a possible D gene is TRBD1 (6 bases). The CDR3 contains 14 residues. The V and J ends lost 5 bases and 4 bases respectively, with 15 bases between them. CDR1 is SGHDT, CDR2 YYEEEE, per germline. CDR3 amino acids: CASRGAGVSYGYTF. The DNA for the CDR3 is TGTGCCAGCAGGGGGGCAGGGGTTTCCTATGGCTACACCTTC.

In DNA, the CDR3 is TGTGCCACCGGAGGGCCTAATCAGCCCCAGCATTTT. Translating gives CATGGPNQPQHF. The chain carries TRBV5-4 and TRBJ1-5; D not resolved. Germline CDR1 SGHNT, CDR2 YYREEE (reference sequence). This CDR3 has 12 amino acids. The V gene lost 9 bases and the J gene lost 4 bases, with 11 bases spanning the gap. Using reference TRBV5-4 and TRBJ1-5 for the parts outside the CDR3, the full variable domain is ETGVTQSPTHLIKTRGQQVTLRCSSQSGHNTVSWYQQALGQGPQFIFQYYREEENGRGNFPPRFSGLQFPNYSSELNVNALELDDSALYLCATGGPNQPQHFGDGTRLSIL.

The genes are TRBV25-1 and TRBJ2-3, with 9 positions matching TRBD1. Germline V gene lookup returns CDR1 MGHDK and CDR2 SYGVNS. The CDR3 is made up of 16 amino acids. Trimming cost V 8 bases and J 4 bases; bases outside gene matches: 13. CDR3 in amino acids: CASLPDPGQGADTQYF. The CDR3 coding sequence is TGTGCCAGCTTACCCGACCCGGGACAGGGAGCAGATACGCAGTATTTT. Together with reference TRBV25-1 and TRBJ2-3, the CDR3 gives the full variable domain: EADIYQTPRYLVIGTGKKITLECSQTMGHDKMYWYQQDPGMELHLIHYSYGVNSTEKGDLSSESTVSRIRTEHFPLTLESARPSHTSQYLCASLPDPGQGADTQYFGPGTRLTVL.

The chain combines TRBV7-3 with TRBJ2-7; a weak D match, TRBD1 (6 bases). Germline assignment: CDR1 SGHTA and CDR2 FQGTGA. Trimming removed 3 bases from V and 3 bases from J, with 9 bases in between. This CDR3 region has 13 residues. The CDR3 DNA follows: TGTGCCAGCAGCTTGGGGGACAACTACGAGCAGTACTTC. Amino acids: CASSLGDNYEQYF. Together with reference TRBV7-3 and TRBJ2-7, the CDR3 gives the full variable domain: GAGVSQTPSNKVTEKGKYVELRCDPISGHTALYWYRQSLGQGPEFLIYFQGTGAADDSGLPNDRFFAVRPEGSVSTLKIQRTERGDSAVYLCASSLGDNYEQYFGPGTRLTVT.

In this sample, this clonotype turned up once. The chain has TRBV9 and TRBJ1-6; 9 bases align to TRBD1. The V segment lost 3 bases and the J segment 8 bases; nucleotides outside the gene matches: 3. The CDR3 is made up of 14 amino acids. Germline assignment: CDR1 SGDLS and CDR2 YYNGEE. DNA for the CDR3: TGTGCCAGCAGCGAACAGGGGGCTTATTCACCCCTCCACTTT. Encoded protein: CASSEQGAYSPLHF.

V is TRBV7-2 and J is TRBJ2-3; TRBD2 agrees at 10 bases. Germline CDR1 is SGHTA and CDR2 is FQGNSA. This CDR3 region has 16 residues. The V gene end was trimmed by 5 bases and the J gene end by 5 bases; junction bases not matched to a gene: 10. CDR3: CASSQPLAGEGDTQYF. The DNA for the CDR3 is TGTGCCAGCAGCCAGCCCCTAGCGGGGGAAGGAGATACGCAGTATTTT.

V is TRBV4-3 and J is TRBJ1-6; D is unclear. The germline V and J ends were trimmed by 0 bases and 9 bases, with 12 bases remaining between them. The CDR3 contains 15 residues. CDR1 and CDR2 from the germline V gene are LGHNA and YSLEER. DNA of the CDR3: TGCGCCAGCAGCCAAGACAGGTCCCGGGGTTCACCCCTCCACTTT. This gives the protein CASSQDRSRGSPLHF.

The rearrangement joins TRBV29-1 to TRBJ1-1; the match to TRBD1 covers 9 bases. Germline CDR1 SQVTM, CDR2 ANQGSEA. V shed 5 bases and J 4 bases; nucleotides not matched to a gene: 8. CDR3 length equals 14 residues. The CDR3: CSVPGTGMGTEAFF. The CDR3 DNA reads as TGCAGCGTTCCCGGGACAGGGATGGGCACTGAAGCTTTCTTT. Based on the CDR3 plus reference TRBV29-1 and TRBJ1-1, the full variable domain is SAVISQKPSRDICQRGTSLTIQCQVDSQVTMMFWYRQQPGQSLTLIATANQGSEATYESGFVIDKFPISRPNLTFSTLTVSNMSPEDSSIYLCSVPGTGMGTEAFFGQGTRLTVV.

The V call is TRBV14, the J call TRBJ2-3; TRBD1 matches 10 bases. V lost 4 bases, J lost 2 bases, and 6 bases stayed unmatched. The CDR3 totals 16 residues. Germline CDR1 and CDR2: SGHDN and FVKESK. The CDR3: CASSRGDRGPTDTQYF. CDR3 coding DNA: TGTGCCAGCAGCCGGGGAGACAGGGGGCCCACAGATACGCAGTATTTT.